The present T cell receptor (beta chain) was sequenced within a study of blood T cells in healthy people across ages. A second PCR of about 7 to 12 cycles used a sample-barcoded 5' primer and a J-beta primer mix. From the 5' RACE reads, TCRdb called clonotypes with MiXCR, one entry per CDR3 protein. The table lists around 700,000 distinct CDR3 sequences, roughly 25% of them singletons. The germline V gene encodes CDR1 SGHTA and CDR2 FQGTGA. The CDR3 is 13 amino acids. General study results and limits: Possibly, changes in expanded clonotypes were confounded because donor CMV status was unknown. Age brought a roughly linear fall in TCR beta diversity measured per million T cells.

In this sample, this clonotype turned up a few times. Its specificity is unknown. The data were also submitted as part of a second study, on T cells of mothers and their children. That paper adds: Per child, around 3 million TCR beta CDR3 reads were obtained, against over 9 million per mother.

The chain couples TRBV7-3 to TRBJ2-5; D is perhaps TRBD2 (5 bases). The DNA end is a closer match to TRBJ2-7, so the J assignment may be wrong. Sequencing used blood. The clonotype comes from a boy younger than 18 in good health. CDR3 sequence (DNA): TGTGCCAGCAGCTTAACTCGAGGGAACGAGCAGTACTTC. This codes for CASSLTRGNEQYF.